These 19 T cell receptor beta chains were all obtained from the same sample, sequenced in a study of T cell responses to AZD1222 COVID-19 vaccine (dated by TCRdb to about 2021). The time point label here, explained by the study, means: about 28 days (+/-7) after the second vaccine dose. Receptor amplification or capture employed the immunoSEQ multiplex PCR assay. As stored in TCRdb, this immuneACCESS dataset retains in-frame rearrangements with V and J assigned. A fraction of the clones does not appear; measured against another copy, unresolved V genes explain less than half of the discrepancy, and the remainder lacks a known reason. For this sample there are some 79,000 clones; around 81% appear just once. Around 48% of the sample lies in the top ten. The sample in question was peripheral blood, obtained 28 days after the second AZD1222 dose. The source of these receptors is an adult who received the AZD1222 COVID-19 vaccine.

A note on this clone: The sample contains more than one DNA sequence encoding this CDR3. This rearrangement joins TRBV28 to TRBJ2-7; the D is unclear. The V end was cut by 4 bases, the J end by 1 base, with 11 bases between. The CDR3 totals 14 residues. The germline gives CDR1 MDHEN, CDR2 SYDVKM. In DNA, the CDR3 is TGTGCCAGCAGTTCCCCCGCCGGATCCTACGAGCAGTACTTC. Its translation is CASSSPAGSYEQYF.

This sequence joins TRBV15 and TRBJ2-7, with 10 bases lining up with TRBD1. Germline V gives CDR1 LNHNV, CDR2 YYDKDF (reference sequence). V trimming: 7 bases; J trimming: 2 bases; junction bases outside the gene matches: 5. The CDR3 is 14 residues long. The CDR3 sequence is CATNKDRGPYEQYF. The CDR3, as DNA: TGTGCCACCAATAAAGACAGGGGGCCCTACGAGCAGTACTTC. Full variable domain (missing parts from reference TRBV15 and TRBJ2-7): DAMVIQNPRYQVTQFGKPVTLSCSQTLNHNVMYWYQQKSSQAPKLLFHYYDKDFNNEADTPDNFQSRRPNTSFCFLDIRSPGLGDTAMYLCATNKDRGPYEQYFGPGTRLTVT.

V gene TRBV11-2 combines with J gene TRBJ2-1; D not certain. This CDR3 is built from 15 residues. Germline V gene data show CDR1 as SGHAT and CDR2 as FQNNGV. The ends were cut back, 5 bases at V and 10 bases at J, with 21 bases in the middle. The CDR3 loop is CASSTTNPPGWEQFF. The CDR3 nucleotides are TGTGCCAGCAGCACAACGAACCCCCCAGGTTGGGAGCAGTTCTTC.

The V call is TRBV28, the J call TRBJ2-2; the D gene is possibly TRBD1 (5 bases). Germline V gene data show CDR1 as MDHEN and CDR2 as SYDVKM. CDR3 size: 15 residues. V shed 3 bases and J shed 2 bases, with 10 bases lying between them. CDR3 region: CASSFHDSNTGELFF. The CDR3 DNA sequence: TGTGCCAGCAGTTTCCACGACAGTAACACCGGGGAGCTGTTTTTT.

The chain is built from TRBV19 and TRBJ2-7; D might be TRBD1 (5 bases). V dropped 1 base and J dropped 2 bases, with 12 bases sitting between them. The CDR3 covers 15 residues. From germline, CDR1 is LNHDA and CDR2 SQIVND (reference sequence). Here the CDR3 reads CASSIGTGDPYEQYF. The DNA for the CDR3 is TGTGCCAGTAGTATAGGAACAGGTGACCCCTACGAGCAGTACTTC.

The chain joins TRBV30 to TRBJ1-1; no clear D gene. This CDR3 is built from 13 residues. V was clipped by 4 bases and J by 1 base, with 10 bases between them. The germline gives CDR1 GTSNPN, CDR2 SVGIG (reference sequence). Here the CDR3 DNA reads TGTGCCTGGACTCCCGCAGCGAACACTGAAGCTTTCTTT. Residues: CAWTPAANTEAFF. Based on the CDR3 plus reference TRBV30 and TRBJ1-1, the full variable domain is SQTIHQWPATLVQPVGSPLSLECTVEGTSNPNLYWYRQAAGRGLQLLFYSVGIGQISSEVPQNLSASRPQDRQFILSSKKLLLSDSGFYLCAWTPAANTEAFFGQGTRLTVV.

This chain joins TRBV4-2 and TRBJ2-7; 7 nucleotides line up with TRBD1. This CDR3 spans 14 amino acids. Germline-derived CDR1 and CDR2 are LGHNA and YNFKEQ. With V trimmed by 4 bases and J by 3 bases, 6 bases remained unmatched. CDR3 coding DNA: TGTGCCAGCAGCCTTCACCACAGGGGCTACGAGCAGTACTTC. This encodes CASSLHHRGYEQYF.

The chain has TRBV7-8 and TRBJ2-7, with 10 bases identical to TRBD1. After removal of 0 bases from V and 4 bases from J, the junction contained 12 bases not matched to a gene. The CDR3 has 18 residues. Germline V gene lookup returns CDR1 SGHVS and CDR2 FQNEAQ. This chain's CDR3 is CASSLARGTGTGDYEQYF. DNA for the CDR3: TGTGCCAGCAGCTTAGCGCGGGGGACCGGGACAGGGGATTACGAGCAGTACTTC.

The chain joins TRBV4-2 to TRBJ2-7; unclear D gene. The germline V and J ends were trimmed by 4 bases and 0 bases, with 10 bases remaining between them. This CDR3 has 14 residues. Germline CDR1 and CDR2: LGHNA and YNFKEQ. The CDR3 spells CASSLGSGSYEQYF. CDR3 bases: TGTGCCAGCAGCCTTGGGTCTGGCTCCTACGAGCAGTACTTC.

This sequence joins TRBV27 and TRBJ1-2; 9 bases align to TRBD1. The CDR3 is made up of 14 amino acids. The V gene's germline CDR1 is MNHEY and CDR2 SMNVEV (reference sequence). The ends lost 4 bases at V and 8 bases at J; junction bases unmatched: 8. The CDR3 protein is CASSSPGQGGGYTF. For the CDR3, the DNA is TGTGCCAGCAGTTCACCGGGACAGGGTGGAGGCTACACCTTC.

The gene calls are TRBV25-1 and TRBJ2-3; weak D call: TRBD2 (5 bases). Trimming removed 8 bases at V and 0 bases at J, with 12 bases between. CDR1 and CDR2 (germline): MGHDK, SYGVNS. CDR3 size: 14 residues. CDR3 in DNA: TGTGCCAGCTCCCTAGCCGCTAGCACAGATACGCAGTATTTT. Encoded protein: CASSLAASTDTQYF.

V and J are TRBV4-3 and TRBJ2-3, with D possibly TRBD2 on 5 matching bases. Germline CDR1 is LGHNA and CDR2 is YSLEER. The V and J ends lost 10 bases and 2 bases respectively, with 19 bases between them. This CDR3 region has 15 residues. The CDR3 sequence is CATASEGSNTDTQYF. As DNA, the CDR3 is TGCGCCACCGCAAGTGAGGGAAGTAACACAGATACGCAGTATTTT.

The chain links TRBV5-8 to TRBJ1-2; the D gene is possibly TRBD1 (5 bases). Trimming stripped 4 bases from V and 7 bases from J, with 23 bases between. Per germline, CDR1 SGHTS and CDR2 YDEGEE. CDR3 length: 16 residues. The CDR3 DNA reads as TGTGCCAGCAGCCCGGAGCCGGTGCACCTAAGGGGTGGCTACACCTTC. Protein product: CASSPEPVHLRGGYTF.

This clone was seen a single time. The CDR3 bases are TGTGCCAGCGGAGGTCTTGGTCTTGGCTACACCTTC. Protein sequence: CASGGLGLGYTF. This sequence joins TRBV7-2 and TRBJ1-2; D gene unclear. Germline V gene sequence: CDR1 SGHTA, CDR2 FQGNSA. Between the trimmed V and J ends, which lost 8 bases and 7 bases, there was a span of 14 bases. The CDR3 is made up of 12 amino acids.

The J gene is TRBJ2-3, the V gene TRBV5-1; TRBD2 might be the D (6 bases). The CDR3 contains 14 residues. Trimming removed 4 bases from V and 1 base from J, with 10 bases in between. CDR1 is SGHRS and CDR2 is YFSETQ in the germline V gene. The CDR3 sequence: CASSQGLRTDTQYF. DNA for the CDR3: TGCGCCAGCAGCCAGGGACTCCGCACAGATACGCAGTATTTT. Full variable domain (outside the CDR3, taken from reference TRBV5-1 and TRBJ2-3): KAGVTQTPRYLIKTRGQQVTLSCSPISGHRSVSWYQQTPGQGLQFLFEYFSETQRNKGNFPGRFSGRQFSNSRSEMNVSTLELGDSALYLCASSQGLRTDTQYFGPGTRLTVL.

V and J are TRBV6-1 and TRBJ2-2; the D is unclear. Germline V gene lookup returns CDR1 MNHNS and CDR2 SASEGT. CDR3 length: 16 amino acids. With 1 base removed from V and 1 base from J, the gap between germline ends came to 10 bases. The CDR3 reads CASSEGVPENTGELFF. DNA for the CDR3: TGTGCCAGCAGTGAAGGGGTACCTGAGAACACCGGGGAGCTGTTTTTT.

This sequence joins TRBV5-5 and TRBJ1-5; D unclear. The CDR3 spans 14 residues. The V gene lost 4 bases and the J gene lost 2 bases, with 10 bases spanning the gap. Germline V gene data show CDR1 as SGHKS and CDR2 as YYEKEE (reference sequence). CDR3 DNA sequence: TGTGCCAGCAGCCCTTCGGGAGGCAATCAGCCCCAGCATTTT. Encoded protein: CASSPSGGNQPQHF. The variable domain in full, with the rest retrieved from reference TRBV5-5 and TRBJ1-5, is DAGVTQSPTHLIKTRGQQVTLRCSPISGHKSVSWYQQVLGQGPQFIFQYYEKEERGRGNFPDRFSARQFPNYSSELNVNALLLGDSALYLCASSPSGGNQPQHFGDGTRLSIL.

V gene TRBV28 combines with J gene TRBJ2-3, with D unclear. CDR3 length: 12 residues. V was clipped by 4 bases and J by 2 bases, with 4 bases between them. Per germline, CDR1 MDHEN and CDR2 SYDVKM. CDR3 loop: CASSSTTDTQYF. Written as DNA, the CDR3 is TGTGCCAGCAGTTCGACCACAGATACGCAGTATTTT.

The chain carries TRBV28 and TRBJ1-2, with 7 positions matching TRBD1. The germline gives CDR1 MDHEN, CDR2 SYDVKM. With 9 bases clipped from V and 7 bases from J, the junction kept 20 bases outside the gene matches. The CDR3 covers 16 residues. Here the CDR3 reads CASTRGAGGLRGGYTF. In DNA, the CDR3 is TGTGCCAGTACCCGGGGGGCAGGGGGATTGCGTGGTGGCTACACCTTC.